A single sample gave rise to the 9 T cell receptor beta chains below, sequenced in a study of shared clonotypes between healthy human individuals (dated by TCRdb to the early 2020s). CD8 naive samples were CD45RO-negative cells positively selected for CCR7, giving a CD45RA+CCR7+ population that excluded TemRA cells. The method was the immunoSEQ multiplex PCR assay. Held by TCRdb, this immuneACCESS table contains in-frame sequences only and omits some clones. Under half of the omission traces to an unresolved V gene where checked; the cause of the rest is unknown. This sample holds about 2 million clones; less than 95% were observed only once. The ten most abundant clones make up roughly 1.1% of the sample. The sequenced material came from naive CD8+ T cells sorted from blood. In the paper's terms, the cell subset or site label means: CD45RA+CCR7+. These receptors were obtained from a man aged 18 to 35 in good health.

V is TRBV4-1 and J is TRBJ1-4; D not resolved. Germline assignment: CDR1 MGHRA and CDR2 YSYEKL. The CDR3 has 14 amino acids. V dropped 4 bases and J dropped 4 bases, with 10 bases sitting between them. In nucleotides, the CDR3 is TGCGCCAGCAGCCCCCACTCCTATAATGAAAAACTGTTTTTT. Its translation is CASSPHSYNEKLFF.

The chain uses TRBV7-9 and TRBJ2-7; TRBD2 matches 10 bases. The ends lost 5 bases at V and 4 bases at J; junction bases unmatched: 11. The CDR3 extends over 16 amino acids. Germline-derived CDR1 and CDR2 are SEHNR and FQNEAQ (reference sequence). The CDR3 DNA reads TGTGCCAGCAGCAATTCCTGGACTAGCGGAGGTTACGAGCAGTACTTC. This codes for CASSNSWTSGGYEQYF.

V is TRBV4-3 and J is TRBJ2-2; D is ambiguous. Germline V lookup: CDR1 LGHNA, CDR2 YSLEER. This CDR3 has 15 residues. With 2 bases removed from V and 6 bases from J, the gap between germline ends came to 13 bases. In DNA form, the CDR3 reads TGCGCCAGCAGCCAACACCCGAGTCTAGCCGGGGAGCTGTTTTTT. Translation: CASSQHPSLAGELFF.

The chain recombines TRBV6-1 with TRBJ2-5; tentative D call: TRBD1 (6 bases). Per germline, CDR1 MNHNS and CDR2 SASEGT. V lost 3 bases and J 4 bases, leaving 12 bases between the germline ends. The CDR3 covers 14 residues. The CDR3 sequence is CASSDTGWGETQYF. The DNA of the CDR3 is TGTGCCAGCAGTGATACAGGGTGGGGAGAGACCCAGTACTTC.

The chain employs TRBV28 and TRBJ2-2, with 7 bases matching TRBD2. The V gene's germline CDR1 is MDHEN and CDR2 SYDVKM. Trimming took 4 bases from V and 1 from J; bases not matched to a gene: 3. The CDR3 length is 15 residues. The CDR3 DNA is TGTGCCAGCAGTTATCCGGGGGGGAACACCGGGGAGCTGTTTTTT. Translating gives CASSYPGGNTGELFF. The variable domain in full, with the rest retrieved from reference TRBV28 and TRBJ2-2, is DVKVTQSSRYLVKRTGEKVFLECVQDMDHENMFWYRQDPGLGLRLIYFSYDVKMKEKGDIPEGYSVSREKKERFSLILESASTNQTSMYLCASSYPGGNTGELFFGEGSRLTVL.

The chain employs TRBV19 and TRBJ2-7, with D perhaps matching TRBD1 (6 bases). V was trimmed by 3 bases and J by 4 bases, leaving 13 bases between them. Germline CDR1 and CDR2: LNHDA and SQIVND (reference sequence). The CDR3 sequence is 14 residues long. This CDR3 reads CASSIGGHLYEQYF. CDR3 DNA sequence: TGTGCCAGTAGTATTGGGGGACACCTTTACGAGCAGTACTTC.

This chain connects TRBV13 to TRBJ2-3; 13 nucleotides match TRBD2. The CDR3 covers 15 residues. Germline V gene data show CDR1 as PRHDT and CDR2 as FYEKMQ (reference sequence). V lost 5 bases to trimming and J lost 1 base; unmatched junction nucleotides: 0. The CDR3 here is CASSGLAGGTDTQYF. The CDR3, as DNA: TGTGCCAGCAGCGGACTAGCGGGAGGCACAGATACGCAGTATTTT.

Note on this clone: This CDR3 is also generated by other DNA sequences in the sample. The V gene is TRBV13, the J gene TRBJ2-7; D call uncertain. The V end lost 0 bases, the J end lost 0 bases, and 6 bases lay between the germline ends. The germline V gene has CDR1 PRHDT and CDR2 FYEKMQ (reference sequence). The CDR3 consists of 14 residues. In nucleotides, the CDR3 is TGTGCCAGCAGCTTAGGTCTTTCCTCCTACGAGCAGTACTTC. This translates into CASSLGLSSYEQYF.

V is TRBV4-1 and J is TRBJ2-7; 10 nucleotides line up with TRBD2. The CDR3 loop spans 15 amino acids. J was trimmed by 2 bases and V by 5 bases; bases with no gene match: 6. Germline V CDR1 and CDR2: MGHRA, YSYEKL. The CDR3 region is CASSTRTSGTYEQYF. CDR3 nucleotides: TGCGCCAGCAGCACCCGAACTAGCGGGACCTACGAGCAGTACTTC.